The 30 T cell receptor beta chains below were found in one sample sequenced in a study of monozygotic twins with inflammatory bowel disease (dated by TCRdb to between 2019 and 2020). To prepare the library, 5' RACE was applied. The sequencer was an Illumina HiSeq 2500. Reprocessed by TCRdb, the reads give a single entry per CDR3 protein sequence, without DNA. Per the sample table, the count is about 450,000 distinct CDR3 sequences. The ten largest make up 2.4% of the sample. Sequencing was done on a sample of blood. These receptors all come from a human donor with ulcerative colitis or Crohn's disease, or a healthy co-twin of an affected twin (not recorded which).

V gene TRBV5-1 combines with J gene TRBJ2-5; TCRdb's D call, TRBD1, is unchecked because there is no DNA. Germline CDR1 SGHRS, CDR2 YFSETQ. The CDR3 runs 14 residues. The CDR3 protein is CASSLGDTQETQYF.

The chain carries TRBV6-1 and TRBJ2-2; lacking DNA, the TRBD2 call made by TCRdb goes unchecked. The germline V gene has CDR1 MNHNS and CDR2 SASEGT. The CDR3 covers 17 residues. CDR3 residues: CASSARARYPNTGELFF.

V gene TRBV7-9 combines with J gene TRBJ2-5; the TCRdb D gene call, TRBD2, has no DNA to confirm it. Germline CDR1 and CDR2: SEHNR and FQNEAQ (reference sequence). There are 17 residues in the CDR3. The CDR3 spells CASSEAGTLLLQETQYF.

This CDR3 reads CSASGDRTVNTEAFF. The chain is built from TRBV20-1 and TRBJ1-1; without DNA, the TCRdb call of TRBD1 cannot be checked. Germline V gene lookup returns CDR1 DFQATT and CDR2 SNEGSKA (reference sequence). The CDR3 covers 15 residues.

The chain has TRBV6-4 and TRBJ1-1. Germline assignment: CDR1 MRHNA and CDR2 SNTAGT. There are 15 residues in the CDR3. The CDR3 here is CASSDSYTGNTEAFF.

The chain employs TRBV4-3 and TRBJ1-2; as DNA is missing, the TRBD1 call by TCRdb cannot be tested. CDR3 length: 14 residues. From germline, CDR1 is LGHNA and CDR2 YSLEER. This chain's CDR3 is CASSQFKQGNSYTF.

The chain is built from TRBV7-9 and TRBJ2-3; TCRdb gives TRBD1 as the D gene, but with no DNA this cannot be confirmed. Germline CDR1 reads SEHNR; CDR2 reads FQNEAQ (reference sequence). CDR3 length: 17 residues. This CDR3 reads CASSLRIDVGKVDTQYF.

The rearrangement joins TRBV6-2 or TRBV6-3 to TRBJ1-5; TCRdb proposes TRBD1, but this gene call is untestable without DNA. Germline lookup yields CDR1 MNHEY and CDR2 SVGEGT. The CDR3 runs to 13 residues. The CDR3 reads CASSNAGVQPQHF.

This CDR3 reads CASSEAAYYGYTF. This chain links TRBV2 with TRBJ1-2. Germline V CDR1 and CDR2: SNHLY, FYNNEI. CDR3 length: 13 amino acids.

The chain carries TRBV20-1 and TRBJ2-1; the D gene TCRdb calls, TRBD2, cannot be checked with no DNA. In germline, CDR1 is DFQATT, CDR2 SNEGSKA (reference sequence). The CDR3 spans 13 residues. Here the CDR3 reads CSPGTSGNNEQFF.

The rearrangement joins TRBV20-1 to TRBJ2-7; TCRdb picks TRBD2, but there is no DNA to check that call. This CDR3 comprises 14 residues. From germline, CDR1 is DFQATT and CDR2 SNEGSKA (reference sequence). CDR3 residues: CSAESGVSSYEQYF.

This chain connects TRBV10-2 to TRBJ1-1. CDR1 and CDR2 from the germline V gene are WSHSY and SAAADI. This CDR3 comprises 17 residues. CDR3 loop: CASSESLLEFEYTEAFF.

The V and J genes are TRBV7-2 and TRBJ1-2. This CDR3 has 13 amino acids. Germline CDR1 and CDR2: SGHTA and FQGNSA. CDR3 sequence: CASTQIANYGYTF.

The CDR3 sequence is CASSVDVAGVWDEQFF. This chain uses TRBV9 with TRBJ2-1; the TRBD2 assignment by TCRdb is unverifiable without DNA. The CDR3 is 16 residues long. CDR1 and CDR2 (germline): SGDLS, YYNGEE. Using reference TRBV9 and TRBJ2-1 for the parts outside the CDR3, the full variable domain is DSGVTQTPKHLITATGQRVTLRCSPRSGDLSVYWYQQSLDQGLQFLIQYYNGEERAKGNILERFSAQQFPDLHSELNLSSLELGDSALYFCASSVDVAGVWDEQFFGPGTRLTVL.

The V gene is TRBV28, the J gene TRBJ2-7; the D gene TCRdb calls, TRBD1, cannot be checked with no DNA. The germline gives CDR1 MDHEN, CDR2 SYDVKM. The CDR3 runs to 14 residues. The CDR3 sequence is CASSPRDRGRSKYF.

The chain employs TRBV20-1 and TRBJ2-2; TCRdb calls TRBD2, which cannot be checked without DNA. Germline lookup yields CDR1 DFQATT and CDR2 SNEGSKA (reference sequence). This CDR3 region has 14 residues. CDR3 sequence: CSAARPDWTGELFF.

The CDR3 region is CASSLGLAGDADTQYF. The chain combines TRBV7-9 with TRBJ2-3; TCRdb indicates TRBD2, and absent DNA this call remains unverified. The CDR3 sequence is 16 residues long. Germline V gene data show CDR1 as SEHNR and CDR2 as FQNEAQ (reference sequence).

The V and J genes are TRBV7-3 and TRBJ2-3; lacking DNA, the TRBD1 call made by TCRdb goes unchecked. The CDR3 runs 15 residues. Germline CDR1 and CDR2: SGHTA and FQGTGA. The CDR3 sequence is CASSAGTGGGNTQYF.

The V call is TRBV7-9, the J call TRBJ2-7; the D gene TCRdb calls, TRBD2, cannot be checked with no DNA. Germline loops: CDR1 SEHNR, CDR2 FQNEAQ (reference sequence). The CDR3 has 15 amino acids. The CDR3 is CASSLGRTLGDEQYF.

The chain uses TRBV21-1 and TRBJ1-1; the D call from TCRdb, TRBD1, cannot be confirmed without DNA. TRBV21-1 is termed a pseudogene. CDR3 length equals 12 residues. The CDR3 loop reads CASSGAGGRAFF.

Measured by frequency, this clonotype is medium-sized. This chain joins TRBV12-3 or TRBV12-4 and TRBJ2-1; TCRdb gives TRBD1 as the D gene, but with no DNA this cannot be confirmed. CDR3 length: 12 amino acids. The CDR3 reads CASSFPGNEQFF.

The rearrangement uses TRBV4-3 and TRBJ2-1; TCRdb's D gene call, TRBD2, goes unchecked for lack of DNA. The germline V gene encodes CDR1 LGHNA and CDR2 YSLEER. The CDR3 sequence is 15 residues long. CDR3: CASRQQREVANEQFF.

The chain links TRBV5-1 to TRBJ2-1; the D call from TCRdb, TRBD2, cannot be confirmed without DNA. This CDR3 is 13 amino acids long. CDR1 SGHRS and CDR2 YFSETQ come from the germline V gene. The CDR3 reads CASSLMGGYEQFF. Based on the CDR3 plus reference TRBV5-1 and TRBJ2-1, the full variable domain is KAGVTQTPRYLIKTRGQQVTLSCSPISGHRSVSWYQQTPGQGLQFLFEYFSETQRNKGNFPGRFSGRQFSNSRSEMNVSTLELGDSALYLCASSLMGGYEQFFGPGTRLTVL.

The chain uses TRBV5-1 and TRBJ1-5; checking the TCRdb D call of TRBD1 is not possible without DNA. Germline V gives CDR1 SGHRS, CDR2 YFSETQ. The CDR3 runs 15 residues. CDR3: CASSFSGKSNQPQHF.

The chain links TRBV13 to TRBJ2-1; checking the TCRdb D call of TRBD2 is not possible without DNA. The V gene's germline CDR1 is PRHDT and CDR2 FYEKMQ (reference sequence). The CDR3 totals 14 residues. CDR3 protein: CASRVGQFYNEQFF.

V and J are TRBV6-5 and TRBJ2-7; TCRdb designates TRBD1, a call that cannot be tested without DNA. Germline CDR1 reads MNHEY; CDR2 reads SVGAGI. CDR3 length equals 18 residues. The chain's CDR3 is CASSYSRFRDRSSYEQYF.

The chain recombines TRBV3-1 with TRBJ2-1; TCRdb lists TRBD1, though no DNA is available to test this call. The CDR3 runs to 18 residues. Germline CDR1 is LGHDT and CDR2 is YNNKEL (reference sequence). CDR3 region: CASSQDLRGGDPYNEQFF.

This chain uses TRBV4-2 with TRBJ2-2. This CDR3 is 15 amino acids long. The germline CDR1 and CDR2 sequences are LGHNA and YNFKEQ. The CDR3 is CASSQDVRNTGELFF.

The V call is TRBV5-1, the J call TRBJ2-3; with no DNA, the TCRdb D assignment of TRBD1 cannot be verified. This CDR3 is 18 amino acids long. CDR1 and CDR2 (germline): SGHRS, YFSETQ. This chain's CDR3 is CASSFRQRWRGCTDTQYF.

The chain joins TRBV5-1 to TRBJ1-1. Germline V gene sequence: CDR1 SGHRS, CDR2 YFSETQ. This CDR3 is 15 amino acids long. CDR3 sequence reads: CASSSDSWMNTEAFF.